In its sample, the clone carrying this TCR beta chain was seen a few times. Its antigen is still unknown. The sample comes from a study of regulatory T cells in long-lasting Graves disease. The CDR3 extends over 14 amino acids. Trimming stripped 5 bases from V and 1 base from J, with 11 bases between. The V gene's germline CDR1 is SQVTM and CDR2 ANQGSEA. Regarding time point: persistent/refractory GD, antithyroid drugs over 5 years with positive TRAb. PBMC-derived RNA was used for the TCR library. Graves' disease diagnosis followed American Thyroid Association guidelines. The authors drew approximately 9 milliliters of peripheral blood into EDTA tubes. Study results and caveats: Only a small sample size was used, which may have cut accuracy. Peripheral blood was the sole material, not thyroid tissue.

Sequencing libraries for TCR beta were prepared with iRepertoire HTBI primers and Arm-PCR of CDR3 regions. TCRdb analysed the multiplex PCR reads with MiXCR anew, one entry per CDR3 protein. The repertoire has about 660,000 distinct CDR3 sequences, about 32% of them found once; the top ten carry roughly 46%. The rearrangement links TRBV29-1 to TRBJ1-4; no definite D call. The sequenced sample was peripheral blood mononuclear cells (PBMCs), obtained when the disease was refractory, from a patient treated with antithyroid drugs. The receptor was isolated from a female donor with Graves disease. This CDR3 is CSVLDEETNEKLFF. CDR3 sequence (DNA): TGCAGCGTTCTGGACGAGGAAACTAATGAAAAACTGTTTTTT.